This is a list of T cell receptor beta chains from one sample in a study of blood T cell repertoires in COVID-19. The data were produced by immunoSEQ multiplex PCR, yet TCRdb's version contains in-frame clones alone and is incomplete. The data show fewer than 200,000 clones, with 79% seen just once and approximately 7.6% held by the top ten. Input material: peripheral blood. These TCRs come from a woman in her fifties or sixties with COVID-19, enrolled during active disease. Both conserved end residues are part of each CDR3. D genes are given only for firm matches.

-	TRBV15	TRBJ2-3	CATSGRRGGGTDTQYF
-	TRBV4-1	TRBJ2-1	CASSQNRVNNEQFF
-	TRBV3-1/TRBV3-2	TRBJ1-3	CASREDYSGNTIYF
-	TRBV28	TRBJ2-7	CASSFGVAVEQYF
-	TRBV29-1	TRBJ1-1	CSVRGSGTEAFF
TRBD2	TRBV5-1	TRBJ2-3	CATQRTSGDSRPADTQYF
-	TRBV10-2	TRBJ2-3	CASLRERGTDTQYF
-	TRBV10-2	TRBJ1-1	CASSGPDRTNTEAFF
-	TRBV6-5	TRBJ2-3	CASSPDGGTQYF
-	TRBV7-8	TRBJ2-2	CASSSGTQNTGELFF
TRBD1	TRBV7-6	TRBJ1-2	CASSSRQGAEGGYTF
-	TRBV19	TRBJ1-5	CASSPQTGGNQPQHF
-	TRBV18	TRBJ2-1	CASSSATDRLNNEQFF
-	TRBV18	TRBJ1-2	CASSLRQGLDYGYTF